The entry below gives a single T cell receptor beta chain sequence along with its context. What this receptor recognizes is not known. Base quality data are lacking; no much larger clone is found one base away. Enrolling through a virtual design, the prospective study's participants ranged in age from roughly 18 to 89 years and lived across 24 United States geographic areas. In the prospective study, participants were assigned to cohorts based on the clinical history participants reported in a screening survey and a study questionnaire. ImmuneRACE Cohort 3 recovered participants were defined by two consecutive negative NP/OP PCR tests, healthcare professional clearance, or symptom resolution. In the prospective study, mobile phlebotomists collected whole blood, serum and a nasopharyngeal or oropharyngeal swab from each participant. Prospective study participants could optionally give additional blood draws and questionnaires over an approximately two-month period. Prospective study blood samples were shipped either frozen or at room temperature before DNA extraction.

V is cut back by 6 bases and J by 2 bases, with 2 bases in the junction unmatched. The germline V gene encodes CDR1 MRHNA and CDR2 SNTAGT. Including cysteine and phenylalanine, the CDR3 has 15 amino acids. Of the read, only the CDR3 DNA is kept; its 45 bases are in frame from base 1. TCRbeta CDR3 regions were amplified from genomic DNA using the immunoSEQ Assay, a bias-controlled multiplex PCR. In the source study's methods: The number of nucleated cells in each sample was estimated by amplification of reference gene primers within the assay. To quantify the absolute abundance of each unique TCRbeta CDR3 rearrangement, sequence reads were collapsed and filtered. Productive Simpson clonality was computed per sample as the square root of Simpson's diversity index over productive rearrangements. TCRdb mirrors the immuneACCESS table, restricted to in-frame sequences. Some clones are absent from its copies; in checked studies, under half trace to an unresolved V gene, and the reason for the others is unknown. Clone size and V and J calls were adopted from that table, with D and trimming inferred from the DNA. The sample table lists 130,000 to 150,000 clones, approximately 83% of them with a count of one. The ten largest account for roughly 9.2% of the sample.

This entry belongs to a study of blood T cell repertoires in COVID-19 (dated by TCRdb to between 2020 and 2021). For the study in its entirety: The collaborator samples originated in the United States, Italy and Spain and spanned the acute and convalescent phases of COVID-19. The material from the prospective study consisted of cDNA or gDNA derived from T cells, B-cell-depleted T cells, or PBMCs. Deeply sampled blood TCRbeta repertoires from subjects exposed to, actively infected with, or recovered from COVID-19 were included in the dataset. The repertoires were made available in a free public database intended to serve as a resource for research on the immune response to SARS-CoV-2. Samples came from the ongoing ImmuneRACE study (first 160 participants) plus 1,254 subjects from 6 global collaborators. The sample metadata nearly always contained a de-identified subject ID, COVID-19 status, age in years and sex. Where available, HLA class I and class II types were obtained from metadata supplied by the sample provider rather than from assay-based typing.

What the work shows at the level of the full study, not this receptor alone: The quantity of clinical and demographic metadata differed by source and by participant and was supplied without curation.

The specimen was PBMCs or T cells enriched from blood (not recorded which). The V gene is TRBV6-4 and the J gene is TRBJ2-1, and TRBD2 aligns with 12 junction nucleotides. This TCR came from a man aged 50 or older who had recovered from COVID-19. DNA sequence: TGTGCCAGCAGCGGACTAGCGGGGCCCTACAATGAGCAGTTCTTC. Translated, this gives CASSGLAGPYNEQFF.